Below are 10 T cell receptor beta chains sequenced from a single sample in a study of CD8+ T cells in alopecia areata. Extracted RNA was reverse transcribed, and the resulting cDNA served as sequencing template. TCRdb's copy holds only in-frame clones and misses some; the assay was immunoSEQ multiplex PCR. The table lists under 250,000 clones, more than 45% of them singletons, with less than 0.6% in the top ten. The specimen comprised CD4+ T cells sorted from blood, sampled at week 0. The receptors derive from a human donor with alopecia areata.

The V call is TRBV19, the J call TRBJ2-3, with 14 bases aligning to TRBD2. This CDR3 spans 16 amino acids. With 6 bases clipped from V and 2 bases from J, the junction kept 4 bases outside the gene matches. CDR1 and CDR2 from the germline V gene are LNHDA and SQIVND (reference sequence). The chain's CDR3 is CASSRTSGGFTDTQYF. The CDR3 DNA is TGTGCCAGTAGCAGGACTAGCGGGGGGTTCACAGATACGCAGTATTTT.

This CDR3 reads CASSLRIESHGYTF. The CDR3 bases are TGTGCCAGCAGCTTAAGGATCGAGTCTCATGGCTACACCTTC. The rearrangement links TRBV5-6 to TRBJ1-2; D remains ambiguous. This CDR3 has 14 amino acids. CDR1 and CDR2 from the germline V gene are SGHDT and YYEEEE. V was clipped by 2 bases and J by 6 bases, with 14 bases between them.

The chain is built from TRBV25-1 and TRBJ2-7; the match to TRBD2 covers 12 bases. The CDR3 runs 15 residues. From germline, CDR1 is MGHDK and CDR2 SYGVNS. The junction had 3 bases not matched to a gene; V was cut back by 2 bases and J by 4 bases. CDR3 bases: TGTGCCAGCAGTGAACCGGGACTAGCGGGTTACGAGCAGTACTTC. It translates to CASSEPGLAGYEQYF.

This chain connects TRBV5-1 to TRBJ2-1; 8 bases match TRBD2. CDR1 SGHRS and CDR2 YFSETQ come from the germline V gene. This CDR3 is built from 15 residues. The trim removed 0 bases at V and 9 bases at J, leaving 8 bases unmatched. This CDR3 reads CASSLVAGGGGEQFF. The CDR3 DNA follows: TGCGCCAGCAGCTTGGTTGCGGGGGGTGGCGGTGAGCAGTTCTTC.

As for this clone: Other DNA sequences from this sample encode an identical CDR3 as well. J is TRBJ1-5 and V is TRBV9; D is ambiguous. This CDR3 comprises 15 residues. V shed 2 bases and J shed 0 bases, with 9 bases lying between them. Germline V gene sequence: CDR1 SGDLS, CDR2 YYNGEE. Written as DNA, the CDR3 is TGTGCCAGCAGCGTGGAAGGGTCTAGCAATCAGCCCCAGCATTTT. Protein product: CASSVEGSSNQPQHF.

This chain joins TRBV7-2 and TRBJ2-2, with TRBD1 identical over 8 bases. The CDR3 extends over 17 amino acids. Germline V gene data show CDR1 as SGHTA and CDR2 as FQGNSA. V lost 5 bases to trimming and J lost 2 bases; unmatched junction nucleotides: 10. CDR3 sequence reads: CASSPRWTGTNTGELFF. The CDR3 DNA is TGTGCCAGCAGCCCCCGTTGGACAGGGACTAACACCGGGGAGCTGTTTTTT.

This sequence joins TRBV13 and TRBJ2-3; TRBD2 matches at 16 bases. V was pared by 7 bases and J by 7 bases, with 23 bases of the junction left unmatched. The germline V gene encodes CDR1 PRHDT and CDR2 FYEKMQ (reference sequence). The CDR3 loop spans 21 amino acids. This CDR3 reads CASTTSPGTSGRASVIHTQYF. The CDR3 DNA reads as TGTGCCAGCACCACTTCCCCTGGGACTAGCGGGAGGGCCAGTGTCATCCATACGCAGTATTTT.

The rearrangement uses TRBV5-6 and TRBJ2-2; 8 nucleotides agree with TRBD2. V gave up 5 bases and J gave up 2 bases; unmatched junction bases: 8. CDR3 length: 16 residues. Per the germline V gene, CDR1 is SGHDT and CDR2 is YYEEEE. The CDR3 sequence is CASSRERGLNTGELFF. In DNA, the CDR3 is TGTGCCAGCAGTCGTGAGCGGGGGTTAAACACCGGGGAGCTGTTTTTT.

V usage is TRBV7-9 and J usage is TRBJ2-3, with a tentative D call TRBD2 (5 bases). CDR1 SEHNR and CDR2 FQNEAQ come from the germline V gene (reference sequence). With 5 bases removed from V and 6 bases from J, the gap between germline ends came to 12 bases. This CDR3 region has 13 residues. CDR3 coding DNA: TGTGCCAGCAGCCAACCTTGGAGGGATACGCAGTATTTT. Amino acids: CASSQPWRDTQYF.

In this sample, this clone turned up once. V usage is TRBV29-1 and J usage is TRBJ2-1; D remains ambiguous. Germline V gene sequence: CDR1 SQVTM, CDR2 ANQGSEA. The CDR3 totals 14 residues. The germline V and J ends were trimmed by 3 bases and 5 bases, with 14 bases remaining between them. CDR3 coding DNA: TGCAGCGTTGACCTATTACTCGAACACAATGAGCAGTTCTTC. Protein: CSVDLLLEHNEQFF.